This TCR beta chain was captured by sequencing in a study of T cell changes during pregnancy in multiple sclerosis. The germline CDR1 and CDR2 sequences are SQVTM and ANQGSEA. This CDR3 has 17 residues. Trimming shortened V by 0 bases and J by 0 bases, and 15 bases separated the two germline ends. TCRdb keeps only in-frame clones here, not all; method: immunoSEQ multiplex PCR. The sample carries tens of thousands of clones, roughly 91% recorded once. The V and J genes are TRBV29-1 and TRBJ2-1; D gene unclear. The TCR comes from a female donor with multiple sclerosis, enrolled in a pregnancy study. Source: CD8+ T cells from peripheral blood mononuclear cells, taken before pregnancy. CDR3 nucleotides: TGCAGCGTTGAAGATGGAGAGGTCAAAAGCTCCTACAATGAGCAGTTCTTC. Its protein product is CSVEDGEVKSSYNEQFF.